The T cell receptor (beta chain) under discussion was sequenced for a study of cytomegalovirus exposure and HLA in healthy donors. A remark on this clone: What it recognizes is unknown.

General study points: Later, an analysis showed that TCR beta chains associated with HLA were more clonally expanded than others that were equally common.

PCR employed 60 Vbeta and 13 Jbeta primers. The method was immunoSEQ multiplex PCR; TCRdb's version includes in-frame clones alone and lacks a portion of them. This table has about 85,000 clones, 80% appearing once. This sequence originates from a man aged 50-59 years in good health and CMV-seropositive. The sample was PBMCs.

The DNA of the CDR3 is TGTGCCAGCAGTGAATTGGGGCAAGGGTACTTC. Protein: CASSELGQGYF. The gene calls are TRBV25-1 and TRBJ2-7, with D possibly being TRBD1 (5 bases). Trimming took off 1 base at V and 12 bases at J, with 10 bases between the two ends. CDR3 size: 11 residues. The germline CDR1 and CDR2 sequences are MGHDK and SYGVNS.